This T cell receptor (beta chain) derives from a study of cytomegalovirus exposure and HLA in healthy donors. Study outcomes and limitations: In an earlier analysis, about 90% or about 30%: the productive usage of most TCR beta V segments. Immune exposure information comprised only CMV serostatus.

In this sample, this clone turned up once. Antigen specificity is unknown. This PCR relied on a set of 60 Vbeta primers and 13 Jbeta primers. Generated by immunoSEQ multiplex PCR, the TCRdb table keeps only in-frame clones and is missing some. There are about 170,000 clones in the sample; about 85% occur only once, and approximately 4.1% lies in the top ten. CDR1 and CDR2 (germline): KGHSH, LQKENI. The CDR3 totals 15 residues. V lost 0 bases and J lost 3; bases outside the gene matches: 1. The chain carries TRBV18 and TRBJ2-7; 11 positions match TRBD2. Sequencing was performed on PBMCs. The clonotype was recovered from a woman aged 45 to 65 in good health and CMV-seropositive. CDR3 bases: TGTGCCAGCTCACCACCCGGGACTAGCGGCTACGAGCAGTACTTC. Translation: CASSPPGTSGYEQYF.